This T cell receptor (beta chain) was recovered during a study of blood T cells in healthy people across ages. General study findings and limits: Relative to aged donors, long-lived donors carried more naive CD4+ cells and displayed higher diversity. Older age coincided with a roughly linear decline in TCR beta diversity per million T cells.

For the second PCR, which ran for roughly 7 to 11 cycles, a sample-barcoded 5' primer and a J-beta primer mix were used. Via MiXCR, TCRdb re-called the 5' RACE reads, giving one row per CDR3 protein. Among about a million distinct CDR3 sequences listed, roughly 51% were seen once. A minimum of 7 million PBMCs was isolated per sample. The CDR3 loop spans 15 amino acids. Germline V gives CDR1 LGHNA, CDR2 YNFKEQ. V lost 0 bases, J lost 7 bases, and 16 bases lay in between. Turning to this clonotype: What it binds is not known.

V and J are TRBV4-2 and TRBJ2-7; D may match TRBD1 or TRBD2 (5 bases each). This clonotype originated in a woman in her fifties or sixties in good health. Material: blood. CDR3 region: CASSQELGTQWEQYF. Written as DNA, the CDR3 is TGTGCCAGCAGCCAAGAACTCGGGACCCAGTGGGAGCAGTACTTC.